This section outlines one TCR beta chain sequence together with its context. Each CDR3 protein is one row after TCRdb ran MiXCR on the reads. This repertoire shows approximately 750,000 distinct CDR3 sequences, under 40% found once; its top ten account for under 3.5%. The data were taken from a study of T cell repertoires in cytomegalovirus infection. The V and J ends lost 2 bases and 4 bases, in that order; junction bases with no gene match: 2. The CDR3 covers 15 residues. Germline V gives CDR1 SGHRS, CDR2 YFSETQ. Sequencing was carried out using PBMCs. The chain is built from TRBV5-1 and TRBJ2-1; TRBD1 agrees at 11 bases. The TCR sequence derives from a human donor in good health (CMV status not recorded). Some clones in this sample may be carry-over from other donors' samples. DNA for the CDR3: TGCGCCAGCAGCTTTGGACAGGGGGCTTACAATGAGCAGTTCTTC. Translating it yields CASSFGQGAYNEQFF.